The rows below give T cell receptor beta chains drawn from one sample of a study of blood T cell repertoires in COVID-19. The data were produced by immunoSEQ multiplex PCR, yet TCRdb's version contains in-frame clones alone and is incomplete. Of about 180,000 clones listed, 85% are singletons. The sample comprised PBMCs or T cells enriched from blood (not recorded which). The receptors were sampled from a man aged 35 to 55 who had recovered from COVID-19. Each CDR3 is given with its conserved first and last residue. D genes are given only for firm matches. Size tells how often a clone was seen (once, few, many) or the class of an expanded clone, and some rows leave it out.

cdr3_aa cdr3_nt v_call d_call j_call clone_size
CASSLLGSGGKDTEAFF TGTGCCAGCAGTTTATTGGGGTCCGGGGGGAAGGACACTGAAGCTTTCTTT TRBV27 . TRBJ1-1 .
CSVEYGTGLDTQYF TGCAGCGTTGAATATGGGACAGGGTTGGATACGCAGTATTTT TRBV29-1 TRBD1 TRBJ2-3 .
CATNQGARQTQYF TGTGCCACTAATCAGGGGGCCCGACAGACCCAGTACTTC TRBV7-8 TRBD1 TRBJ2-5 .
CASSFAGSPIPKDTEAFF TGCGCCAGCAGCTTCGCCGGGTCCCCCATACCAAAGGACACTGAAGCTTTCTTT TRBV5-1 . TRBJ1-1 .
CASSALPRPSPSTQYF TGTGCCAGTAGTGCCCTCCCCCGTCCCTCCCCAAGCACGCAGTATTTT TRBV19 . TRBJ2-3 .
CASSPYEVAGYYNEQFF TGCGCCAGCAGCCCATACGAGGTGGCAGGGTACTACAATGAGCAGTTCTTC TRBV5-1 . TRBJ2-1 .
CASSHHLREETGELFF TGTGCCAGCAGCCACCACTTGAGGGAGGAGACCGGGGAGCTGTTTTTT TRBV9 . TRBJ2-2 .
CASSLAGAIDEQFF TGTGCCAGCAGCTTAGCGGGAGCGATCGATGAGCAGTTCTTC TRBV7-3 TRBD2 TRBJ2-1 .
CAWGTGQGGEKLFF TGTGCCTGGGGAACTGGGCAGGGAGGAGAAAAACTGTTTTTT TRBV30 . TRBJ1-4 .
CASIGMRNEKLFF TGTGCCAGCATAGGCATGAGGAATGAAAAACTGTTTTTT TRBV2 . TRBJ1-4 .
CASSQDRWNEKLFF TGCGCCAGCAGCCAAGACAGGTGGAATGAAAAACTGTTTTTT TRBV4-1 . TRBJ1-4 .
CASSLNGEGMLEAFF TGTGCCAGCAGCTTAAATGGGGAGGGCATGCTTGAAGCTTTCTTT TRBV11-2 . TRBJ1-1 few
CASRTSGGQGLYEQYF TGTGCCAGCAGAACCTCGGGGGGACAGGGCCTCTACGAGCAGTACTTC TRBV28 TRBD1 TRBJ2-7 once